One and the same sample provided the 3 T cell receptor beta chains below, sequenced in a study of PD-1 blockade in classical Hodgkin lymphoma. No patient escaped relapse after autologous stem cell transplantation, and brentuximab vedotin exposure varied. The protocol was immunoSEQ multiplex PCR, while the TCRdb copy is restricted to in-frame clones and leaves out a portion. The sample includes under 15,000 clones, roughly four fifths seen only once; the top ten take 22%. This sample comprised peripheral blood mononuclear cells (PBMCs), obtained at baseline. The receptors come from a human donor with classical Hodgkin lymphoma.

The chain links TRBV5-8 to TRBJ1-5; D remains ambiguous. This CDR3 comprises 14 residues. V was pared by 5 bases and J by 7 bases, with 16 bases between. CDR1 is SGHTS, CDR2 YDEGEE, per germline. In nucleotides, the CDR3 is TGTGCCAGCAGAAGAGGGCAGACTTCCCAGCCCCAGCATTTT. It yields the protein CASRRGQTSQPQHF.

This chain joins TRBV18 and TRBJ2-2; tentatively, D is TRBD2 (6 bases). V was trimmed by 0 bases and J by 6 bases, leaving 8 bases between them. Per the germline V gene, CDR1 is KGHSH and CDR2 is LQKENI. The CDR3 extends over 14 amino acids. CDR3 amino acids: CASSPPTSSGELFF. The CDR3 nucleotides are TGTGCCAGCTCACCACCGACTAGTTCCGGGGAGCTGTTTTTT.

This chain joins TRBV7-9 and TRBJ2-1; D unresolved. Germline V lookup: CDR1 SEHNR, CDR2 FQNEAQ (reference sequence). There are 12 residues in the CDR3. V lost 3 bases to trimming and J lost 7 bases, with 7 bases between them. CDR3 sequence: CASSFRSNEQFF. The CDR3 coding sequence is TGTGCCAGCAGCTTTCGGTCTAATGAGCAGTTCTTC. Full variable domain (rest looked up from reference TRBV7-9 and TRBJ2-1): DTGVSQNPRHKITKRGQNVTFRCDPISEHNRLYWYRQTLGQGPEFLTYFQNEAQLEKSRLLSDRFSAERPKGSFSTLEIQRTEQGDSAMYLCASSFRSNEQFFGPGTRLTVL.